This TCR beta chain stems from a study of T cells and copy number aberrations in small-cell lung cancer (dated by TCRdb to the early 2020s). Notes on the research overall: TCR repertoire sequencing was paired with whole-exome sequencing of the same tumor regions to relate T cell metrics to mutations and copy number aberrations. Tumor TCR data existed for 17 to 20 patients, while 12 to 15 patients had TCR data covering both tumor and normal tissue.

In the case of this clone: Its antigen target is currently unknown. Base qualities are not provided; no much larger clone lies one nucleotide away.

Broader findings and caveats from the paper: The study was limited by a small sample size because surgical resection is uncommon in small-cell lung cancer, and the findings require validation. Compared with adjacent lung tissue, tumors showed lower T-cell density, richness and clonality, although the density difference was not significant. All specimens consisted of formalin-fixed paraffin-embedded tissue, which is known to introduce sequencing artifacts.

The donors were limited-stage small-cell lung cancer patients who had surgical resection in Hangzhou, China, between the late 2000s and the early 2020s. Every donor went straight to surgery with no preoperative chemotherapy or radiotherapy, and no donor was given immunotherapy either before or after surgery. All 19 patients in the sequenced cohort were identified as smokers or heavy second-hand smokers. Adjacent normal lung tissue was taken at least 2 cm away from the tumor margin, and two pathologists confirmed morphologically that the tissue was free of malignant cells. To characterize heterogeneity of the T cell repertoire, the study applied multi-region TCR-beta sequencing to resected limited-stage small-cell lung cancers and to tumor-adjacent lung tissue. The AllPrep DNA/RNA FFPE Kit (Qiagen) was used to extract genomic DNA from the FFPE tissue. Compared with germline, V lacks 0 bases and J lacks 2 bases; bases without a gene match: 5. The CDR3 spans 16 residues, from the cysteine through the phenylalanine. Of the read, only the CDR3 DNA is kept; its 48 bases are in frame from base 1. The germline V gene gives CDR1 as SGHRS and CDR2 as YFSETQ.

TCR-beta CDR3 regions were amplified from genomic DNA with the immunoSEQ hsTCRB Kit using multiplexed V- and J-gene primers. Unique DNA barcodes were added in a second PCR, and the samples were pooled together with a negative control and a positive control. The pooled TCR-beta libraries were sequenced using a 150-cycle paired-end protocol on an Illumina MiSeq. The original methods were these. Raw sequencing data were processed by Adaptive Biotechnologies into a report containing normalized, annotated TCR-beta repertoires. T-cell density was calculated by normalizing TCR-beta templates to usable DNA, with usable DNA estimated through amplification of housekeeping genes. Clonality was defined as 1 minus Pielou's evenness, while richness was a count of unique rearrangements. The table comes from immuneACCESS by way of TCRdb, which keeps in-frame sequences with V and J called. Part of the clones is missing from these tables; in studies checked, under half for an unresolved V gene and the rest for unknown reasons. Clone size and the V and J calls come from that table; the DNA yielded D and trimming. Recorded for this sample are 1,500 to 2,000 clones; just under 85% of them occurred a single time. The top ten clones comprise more than 5.5% of the sample.

The sequence derives from a man in his fifties or sixties with small cell lung cancer. The sequencing input was normal tissue next to the tumor. This sequence uses TRBV5-1 and TRBJ2-5, and TRBD2 aligns with 9 junction nucleotides. The bases read TGCGCCAGCAGCTTGGGCAGGCTAGCGGGACAAGAGACCCAGTACTTC. It translates to CASSLGRLAGQETQYF.